A single sample gave rise to the 24 T cell receptor beta chains below, sequenced in a study of T cell changes during pregnancy in multiple sclerosis. TCRdb's copy holds only in-frame clones and misses some; the assay was immunoSEQ multiplex PCR. This sample has more than 60,000 clones, with roughly 90% found just once. The sequencing here drew on peripheral blood, taken before pregnancy. The receptor set was obtained from a female donor with multiple sclerosis, enrolled in a pregnancy study.

The V and J genes are TRBV9 and TRBJ2-1; 7 bases fit TRBD2. The CDR3 covers 15 residues. From germline, CDR1 is SGDLS and CDR2 YYNGEE. J lost 2 bases, V lost 4 bases, and 6 bases had no gene match. The CDR3 DNA reads TGTGCCAGCAGCCCGCTACGGGGGGCCTACAATGAGCAGTTCTTC. This encodes CASSPLRGAYNEQFF.

The sample holds one count of this clone. The rearrangement links TRBV5-4 to TRBJ2-3; D unresolved. The germline CDR1 and CDR2 sequences are SGHNT and YYREEE (reference sequence). The CDR3 spans 12 residues. V gave up 0 bases and J gave up 6 bases, with 5 bases separating them. The CDR3 coding sequence is TGTGCCAGCAGCTTGGCTCGGGATACGCAGTATTTT. It specifies CASSLARDTQYF.

The J gene is TRBJ2-4, the V gene TRBV6-5; 10 positions match TRBD2. CDR3 length: 16 residues. Germline V gene sequence: CDR1 MNHEY, CDR2 SVGAGI. V lost 0 bases and J lost 1; bases outside the gene matches: 0. The CDR3 spells CASSYSLAGAKNIQYF. The CDR3, as DNA: TGTGCCAGCAGTTACTCACTAGCGGGGGCCAAAAACATTCAGTACTTC.

CDR3 sequence: CASRKTASNGYTF. Here the CDR3 DNA reads TGTGCCAGCAGAAAGACAGCCAGTAACGGCTACACCTTC. The chain has TRBV6-5 and TRBJ1-2, with a weak D call TRBD1 (5 bases). Germline V gives CDR1 MNHEY, CDR2 SVGAGI. The CDR3 contains 13 residues. Trimming cost V 6 bases and J 8 bases, with 16 bases left between them.

The chain recombines TRBV21-1 with TRBJ2-7; no DNA check was done on the table's D call, TRBD1. TRBV21-1 is deemed a pseudogene. This CDR3 comprises 14 residues. The CDR3 region has the DNA TGTGCCAGCAGCAACGGGACAGGGCCCTACGAGCAGTACTTC. Amino acids: CASSNGTGPYEQYF.

This rearrangement joins TRBV2 to TRBJ2-2, with TRBD2 matching 8 bases. This CDR3 region has 14 residues. CDR1 is SNHLY, CDR2 FYNNEI, per germline. Trimming took 6 bases from V and 4 from J; bases not matched to a gene: 4. The DNA of the CDR3 is TGTGCCAGCAGCGGGGGGGCCGGCACCGGGGAGCTGTTTTTT. The encoded protein is CASSGGAGTGELFF.

This chain connects TRBV29-1 to TRBJ2-7; TRBD1 is a possible D gene (6 bases). V shed 5 bases and J shed 3 bases, with 14 bases lying between them. The CDR3 has 13 amino acids. Looked up from germline, CDR1 is SQVTM and CDR2 is ANQGSEA. The CDR3 region is CSVTGTTHYEQYF. In DNA, the CDR3 is TGCAGCGTTACCGGGACAACCCACTACGAGCAGTACTTC.

The table lists this clone with a count of one. J is TRBJ1-4 and V is TRBV6-6, with D unclear. Germline CDR1 and CDR2: MNHNY and SVGAGI (reference sequence). The CDR3 length is 13 residues. V gave up 8 bases and J gave up 5 bases, with 12 bases separating them. CDR3 bases: TGTGCCAGCTCCCAGGTGGGCAATGAAAAACTGTTTTTT. This gives the protein CASSQVGNEKLFF.

The rearrangement links TRBV6-5 to TRBJ1-2, with D unclear. Trimming shortened V by 8 bases and J by 0 bases, and 13 bases separated the two germline ends. This CDR3 has 14 amino acids. Looked up from germline, CDR1 is MNHEY and CDR2 is SVGAGI. The CDR3 region has the DNA TGTGCCAGCCGTAATGCGGGCACTAACTATGGCTACACCTTC. Protein sequence: CASRNAGTNYGYTF.

The rearrangement uses TRBV9 and TRBJ2-5, with D perhaps matching TRBD2 (6 bases). Germline assignment: CDR1 SGDLS and CDR2 YYNGEE. The germline V and J ends were trimmed by 0 bases and 5 bases, with 11 bases remaining between them. The CDR3 is made up of 14 amino acids. The CDR3 nucleotides are TGTGCCAGCAGCGTAGTTGGTGGGAGGGAGACCCAGTACTTC. It yields the protein CASSVVGGRETQYF. Variable domain in full (rest from reference TRBV9 and TRBJ2-5): DSGVTQTPKHLITATGQRVTLRCSPRSGDLSVYWYQQSLDQGLQFLIQYYNGEERAKGNILERFSAQQFPDLHSELNLSSLELGDSALYFCASSVVGGRETQYFGPGTRLLVL.

This clone was picked up a small number of times. The chain carries TRBV27 and TRBJ1-6; a possible D gene is TRBD1 (5 bases). CDR1 is MNHEY, CDR2 SMNVEV, per germline (reference sequence). CDR3 length equals 15 residues. Trimming stripped 4 bases from V and 6 bases from J, with 13 bases between. The CDR3 here is CASSSEGVGNSPLHF. The CDR3 coding sequence is TGTGCCAGCAGTTCCGAAGGGGTCGGTAATTCACCCCTCCACTTT.

The rearrangement joins TRBV7-8 to TRBJ2-7; maybe TRBD1 (6 bases). CDR1 and CDR2 from the germline V gene are SGHVS and FQNEAQ. The CDR3 consists of 14 residues. V gave up 7 bases and J gave up 1 base, with 14 bases separating them. The CDR3 DNA reads TGTGCCAGCACTCACAGGGCCCCGTCCTACGAGCAGTACTTC. Amino acid sequence: CASTHRAPSYEQYF.

The rearrangement links TRBV9 to TRBJ2-2, with 8 bases identical to TRBD1. V shed 5 bases and J 7 bases; nucleotides not matched to a gene: 7. The CDR3 loop spans 14 amino acids. Germline CDR1 and CDR2: SGDLS and YYNGEE. The CDR3 loop is CASSAGGASGELFF. CDR3 coding DNA: TGTGCCAGCAGTGCAGGGGGCGCGAGCGGGGAGCTGTTTTTT.

This clone was recorded only once. The J gene is TRBJ2-6, the V gene TRBV6-1, with TRBD1 as a possible D gene (6 bases). Looked up from germline, CDR1 is MNHNS and CDR2 is SASEGT. The V and J ends lost 8 bases and 4 bases respectively, with 12 bases between them. This CDR3 is built from 14 residues. CDR3 sequence: CASATGFGANVLTF. The CDR3, as DNA: TGTGCCAGCGCAACAGGGTTCGGGGCCAACGTCCTGACTTTC.

This CDR3 reads CASSMWRGRLKETQYF. The CDR3 bases are TGTGCCAGTAGTATGTGGAGGGGCCGTCTAAAAGAGACCCAGTACTTC. The chain is built from TRBV19 and TRBJ2-5, with a weak D call TRBD2 (6 bases). In germline, CDR1 is LNHDA, CDR2 SQIVND (reference sequence). V was shortened by 3 bases and J by 3 bases, with 17 bases between the two germline ends. The CDR3 contains 16 residues.

In its sample, this clone was seen once. The J gene is TRBJ1-3, the V gene TRBV30; D is undetermined. Germline CDR1 is GTSNPN and CDR2 is SVGIG (reference sequence). The CDR3 is 16 residues long. With 0 bases removed from V and 1 base from J, the gap between germline ends came to 13 bases. The DNA for the CDR3 is TGTGCCTGGAGTGTTTTGGGAGAGTCGTCTGGAAACACCATATATTTT. Amino acid sequence: CAWSVLGESSGNTIYF.

The chain joins TRBV15 to TRBJ2-3; 8 bases are shared with TRBD1. J gave up 6 bases and V 4 bases, and 6 bases lay outside the gene matches. The CDR3 extends over 14 amino acids. Germline CDR1 and CDR2: LNHNV and YYDKDF (reference sequence). In DNA, the CDR3 is TGTGCCACCAGCATCGGACAGGGTACCGATACGCAGTATTTT. This encodes CATSIGQGTDTQYF. Drawing the rest from reference TRBV15 and TRBJ2-3, the complete variable domain is DAMVIQNPRYQVTQFGKPVTLSCSQTLNHNVMYWYQQKSSQAPKLLFHYYDKDFNNEADTPDNFQSRRPNTSFCFLDIRSPGLGDTAMYLCATSIGQGTDTQYFGPGTRLTVL.

For this clone: An end of the junction does not agree with germline; a read error may underlie this. This chain links TRBV4-1 with TRBJ2-7; 7 nucleotides line up with TRBD1. Germline V gene lookup returns CDR1 MGHRA and CDR2 YSYEKL. CDR3 length: 16 amino acids. DNA of the CDR3: TGCGCCAGCAGCCAAGAGGGCCGGACAGGCTACTACGGGCAGTACTTC. Protein: CASSQEGRTGYYGQYF.

The chain employs TRBV6-1 and TRBJ1-5; tentatively, D is TRBD1 (6 bases). From germline, CDR1 is MNHNS and CDR2 SASEGT. V was shortened by 8 bases and J by 7 bases, with 12 bases between the two germline ends. The CDR3 length is 12 residues. The chain's CDR3 is CASGGRDQPQHF. As DNA, the CDR3 is TGTGCCAGCGGGGGCAGGGACCAGCCCCAGCATTTT.

The chain recombines TRBV5-1 with TRBJ1-3; weak D call: TRBD1 (5 bases). V gave up 0 bases and J gave up 0 bases, with 10 bases separating them. The germline gives CDR1 SGHRS, CDR2 YFSETQ. This CDR3 comprises 16 residues. CDR3 DNA: TGCGCCAGCAGCTTGGAGACAGCTTACTCTGGAAACACCATATATTTT. Amino acids: CASSLETAYSGNTIYF.

A single count supports this clone. CDR3 sequence reads: CASKTGGDYGYTF. The CDR3 DNA sequence: TGTGCCAGCAAAACAGGGGGGGACTATGGCTACACCTTC. The J gene is TRBJ1-2, the V gene TRBV27, with TRBD1 matching 8 bases. Trimming took 7 bases from V and 3 from J; bases not matched to a gene: 4. Germline loops: CDR1 MNHEY, CDR2 SMNVEV (reference sequence). The CDR3 has 13 amino acids.

The CDR3 spells CASSQESLAGYEQYF. CDR3 bases: TGTGCCAGCAGCCAAGAAAGCCTAGCGGGGTACGAGCAGTACTTC. J is TRBJ2-7 and V is TRBV14; 9 bases fit TRBD2. This CDR3 is built from 15 residues. The trim removed 0 bases at V and 4 bases at J, leaving 4 bases unmatched. Germline values: CDR1 SGHDN, CDR2 FVKESK.

V and J are TRBV7-9 and TRBJ1-2, with unresolved D. V lost 2 bases to trimming and J lost 2 bases, with 9 bases between them. Per the germline V gene, CDR1 is SEHNR and CDR2 is FQNEAQ (reference sequence). This CDR3 region has 14 residues. The CDR3 sequence: CASSLRESNYGYTF. Here the CDR3 DNA reads TGTGCCAGCAGCTTACGTGAAAGCAACTATGGCTACACCTTC.

This clone has just one count. V is TRBV19 and J is TRBJ2-2; a weak D match, TRBD2 (5 bases). The CDR3 has 16 residues. Germline CDR1 LNHDA, CDR2 SQIVND (reference sequence). Deletions cut 3 bases from V and 7 bases from J, with 18 bases between. The CDR3 protein is CASSILIEGRGGELFF. In DNA, the CDR3 is TGTGCCAGTAGTATCTTGATCGAAGGACGGGGCGGGGAGCTGTTTTTT.